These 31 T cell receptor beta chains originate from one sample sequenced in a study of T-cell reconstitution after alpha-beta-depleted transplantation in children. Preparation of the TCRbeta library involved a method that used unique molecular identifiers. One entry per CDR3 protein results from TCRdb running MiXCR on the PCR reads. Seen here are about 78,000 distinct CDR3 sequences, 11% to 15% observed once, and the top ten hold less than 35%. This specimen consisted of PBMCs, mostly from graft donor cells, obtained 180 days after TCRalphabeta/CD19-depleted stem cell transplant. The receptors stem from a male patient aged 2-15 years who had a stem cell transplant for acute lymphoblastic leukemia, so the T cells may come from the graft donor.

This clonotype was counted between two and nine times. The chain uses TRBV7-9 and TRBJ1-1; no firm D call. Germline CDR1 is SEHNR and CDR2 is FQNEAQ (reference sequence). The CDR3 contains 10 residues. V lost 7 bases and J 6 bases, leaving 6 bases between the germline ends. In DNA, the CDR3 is TGTGCCAGCACCGGGTCTGAAGCTTTCTTT. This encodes CASTGSEAFF.

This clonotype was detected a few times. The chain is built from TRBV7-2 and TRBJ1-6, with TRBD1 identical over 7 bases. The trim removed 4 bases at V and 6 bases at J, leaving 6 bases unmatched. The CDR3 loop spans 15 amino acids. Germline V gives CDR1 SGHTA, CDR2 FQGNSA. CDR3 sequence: CASSSTGTVNSPLHF. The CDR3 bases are TGTGCCAGCAGCTCAACCGGGACAGTTAATTCACCCCTCCACTTT. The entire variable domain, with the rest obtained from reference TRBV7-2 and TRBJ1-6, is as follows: GAGVSQSPSNKVTEKGKDVELRCDPISGHTALYWYRQSLGQGLEFLIYFQGNSAPDKSGLPSDRFSAERTGGSVSTLTIQRTQQEDSAVYLCASSSTGTVNSPLHFGNGTRLTVT.

The CDR3 sequence is CSARGQVNEKLFF. The CDR3 region has the DNA TGCAGTGCCCGGGGGCAGGTTAATGAAAAACTGTTTTTT. This rearrangement joins TRBV20-1 to TRBJ1-4, with D tentatively TRBD1 (6 bases). Germline values: CDR1 DFQATT, CDR2 SNEGSKA (reference sequence). Trimming stripped 6 bases from V and 4 bases from J, with 12 bases between. The CDR3 sequence is 13 residues long.

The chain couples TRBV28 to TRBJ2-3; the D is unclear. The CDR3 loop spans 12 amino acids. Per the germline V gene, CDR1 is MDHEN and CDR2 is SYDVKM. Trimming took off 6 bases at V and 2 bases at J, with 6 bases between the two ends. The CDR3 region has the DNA TGTGCCAGCAGCCCGGCCACAGATACGCAGTATTTT. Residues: CASSPATDTQYF.

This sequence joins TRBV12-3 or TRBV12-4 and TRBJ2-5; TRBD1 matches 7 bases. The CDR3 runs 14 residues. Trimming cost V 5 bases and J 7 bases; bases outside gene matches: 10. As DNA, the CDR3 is TGTGCCAGCAGTCCATACAGGGGCAGGGGGACCCAGTACTTC. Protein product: CASSPYRGRGTQYF.

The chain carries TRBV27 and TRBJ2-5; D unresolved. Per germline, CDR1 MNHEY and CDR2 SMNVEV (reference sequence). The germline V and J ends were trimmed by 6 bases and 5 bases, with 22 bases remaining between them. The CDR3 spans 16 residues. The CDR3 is CASSHIIGIRIETQYF. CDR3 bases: TGTGCCAGCAGCCATATCATAGGAATTAGGATCGAGACCCAGTACTTC.

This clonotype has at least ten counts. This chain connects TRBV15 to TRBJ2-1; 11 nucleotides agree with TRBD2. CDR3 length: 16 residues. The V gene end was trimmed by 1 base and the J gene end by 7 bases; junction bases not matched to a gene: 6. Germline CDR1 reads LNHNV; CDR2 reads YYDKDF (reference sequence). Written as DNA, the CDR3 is TGTGCCACCAGCAGAGCAATAGCGGGAGGGTGGAATGAGCAGTTCTTC. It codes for CATSRAIAGGWNEQFF. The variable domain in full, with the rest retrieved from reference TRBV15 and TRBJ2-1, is DAMVIQNPRYQVTQFGKPVTLSCSQTLNHNVMYWYQQKSSQAPKLLFHYYDKDFNNEADTPDNFQSRRPNTSFCFLDIRSPGLGDTAMYLCATSRAIAGGWNEQFFGPGTRLTVL.

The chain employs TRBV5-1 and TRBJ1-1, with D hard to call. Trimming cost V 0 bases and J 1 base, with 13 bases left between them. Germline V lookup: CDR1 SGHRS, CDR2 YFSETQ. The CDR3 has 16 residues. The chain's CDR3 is CASSLGPLGRNTEAFF. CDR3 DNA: TGCGCCAGCAGCTTGGGTCCTCTCGGGAGGAACACTGAAGCTTTCTTT.

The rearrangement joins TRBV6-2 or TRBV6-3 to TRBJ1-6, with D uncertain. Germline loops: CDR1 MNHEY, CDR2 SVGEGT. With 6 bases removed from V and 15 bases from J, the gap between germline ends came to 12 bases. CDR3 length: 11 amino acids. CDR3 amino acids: CASSRSKILHF. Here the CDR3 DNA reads TGTGCCAGCAGCCGGAGTAAGATCCTCCACTTT.

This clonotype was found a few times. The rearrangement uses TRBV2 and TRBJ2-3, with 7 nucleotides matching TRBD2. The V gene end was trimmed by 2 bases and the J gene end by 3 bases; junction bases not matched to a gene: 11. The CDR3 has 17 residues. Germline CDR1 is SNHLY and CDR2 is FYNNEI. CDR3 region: CASSEFVTSMRTDTQYF. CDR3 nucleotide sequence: TGTGCCAGCAGTGAATTCGTGACTAGCATGAGAACAGATACGCAGTATTTT. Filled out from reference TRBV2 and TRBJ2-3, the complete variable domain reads EPEVTQTPSHQVTQMGQEVILRCVPISNHLYFYWYRQILGQKVEFLVSFYNNEISEKSEIFDDQFSVERPDGSNFTLKIRSTKLEDSAMYFCASSEFVTSMRTDTQYFGPGTRLTVL.

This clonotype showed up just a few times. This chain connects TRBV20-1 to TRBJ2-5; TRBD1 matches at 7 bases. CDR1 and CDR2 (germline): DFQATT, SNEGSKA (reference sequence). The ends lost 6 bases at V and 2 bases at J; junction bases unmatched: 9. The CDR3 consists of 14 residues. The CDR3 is CSAPRRDRQETQYF. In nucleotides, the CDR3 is TGCAGTGCGCCACGCCGGGACAGACAAGAGACCCAGTACTTC.

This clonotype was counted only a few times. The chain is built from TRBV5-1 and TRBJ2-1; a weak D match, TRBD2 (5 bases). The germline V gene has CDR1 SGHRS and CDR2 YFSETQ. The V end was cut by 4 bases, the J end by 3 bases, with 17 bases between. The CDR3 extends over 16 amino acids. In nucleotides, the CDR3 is TGCGCCAGCAGCCCCCCAATGGCGGCGGGCTACAATGAGCAGTTCTTC. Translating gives CASSPPMAAGYNEQFF.

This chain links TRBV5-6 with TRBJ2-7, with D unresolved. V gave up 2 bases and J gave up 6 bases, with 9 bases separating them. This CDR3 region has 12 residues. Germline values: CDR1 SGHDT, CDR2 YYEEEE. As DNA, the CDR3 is TGTGCCAGCAGCTTTAGAAGGATCGAGCAGTACTTC. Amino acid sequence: CASSFRRIEQYF.

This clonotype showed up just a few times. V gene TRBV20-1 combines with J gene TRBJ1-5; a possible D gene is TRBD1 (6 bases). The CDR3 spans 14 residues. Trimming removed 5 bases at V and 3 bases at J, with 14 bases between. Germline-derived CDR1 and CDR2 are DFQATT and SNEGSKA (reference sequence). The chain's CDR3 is CSAVDQGPNQPQHF. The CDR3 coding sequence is TGCAGTGCTGTTGATCAGGGGCCCAATCAGCCCCAGCATTTT.

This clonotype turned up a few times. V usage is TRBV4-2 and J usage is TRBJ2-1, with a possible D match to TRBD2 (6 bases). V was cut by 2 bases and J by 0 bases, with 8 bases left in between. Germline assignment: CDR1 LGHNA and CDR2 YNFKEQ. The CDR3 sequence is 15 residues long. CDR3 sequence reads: CASSQPGGSYNEQFF. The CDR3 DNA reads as TGTGCCAGCAGCCAACCCGGGGGCTCCTACAATGAGCAGTTCTTC.

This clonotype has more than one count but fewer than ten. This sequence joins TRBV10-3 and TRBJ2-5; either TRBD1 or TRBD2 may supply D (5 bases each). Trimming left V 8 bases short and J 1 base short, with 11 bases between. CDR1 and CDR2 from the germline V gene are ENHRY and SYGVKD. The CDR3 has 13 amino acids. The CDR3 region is CAIAGTFQETQYF. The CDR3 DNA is TGTGCCATCGCAGGGACGTTCCAAGAGACCCAGTACTTC.

Written as DNA, the CDR3 is TGTGCCAGCAGTTTAGTGCCGTGGAAGTCCCGCGAGCAGTACTTC. It yields the protein CASSLVPWKSREQYF. The V call is TRBV27, the J call TRBJ2-7; D not resolved. The V end lost 2 bases, the J end lost 6 bases, and 17 bases lay between the germline ends. CDR1 is MNHEY, CDR2 SMNVEV, per germline (reference sequence). This CDR3 contains 15 residues.

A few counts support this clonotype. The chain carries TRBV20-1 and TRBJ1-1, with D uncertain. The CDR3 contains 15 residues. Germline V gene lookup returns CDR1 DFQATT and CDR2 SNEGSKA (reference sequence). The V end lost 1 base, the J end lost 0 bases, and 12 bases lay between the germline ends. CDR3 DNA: TGCAGTGCTAGAGCCCCGGGGTGGGTGAACACTGAAGCTTTCTTT. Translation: CSARAPGWVNTEAFF.

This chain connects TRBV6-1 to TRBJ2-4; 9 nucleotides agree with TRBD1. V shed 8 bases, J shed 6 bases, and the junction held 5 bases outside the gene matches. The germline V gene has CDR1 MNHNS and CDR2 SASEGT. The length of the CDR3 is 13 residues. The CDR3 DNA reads TGTGCCAGCTGTACAGGGGGCGTAAACATTCAGTACTTC. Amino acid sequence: CASCTGGVNIQYF.

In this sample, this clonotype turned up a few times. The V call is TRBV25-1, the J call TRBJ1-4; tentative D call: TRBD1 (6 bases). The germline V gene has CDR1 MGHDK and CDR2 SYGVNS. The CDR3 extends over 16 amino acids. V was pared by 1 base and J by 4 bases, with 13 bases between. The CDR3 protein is CASSEWPTGHNEKLFF. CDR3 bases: TGTGCCAGCAGTGAATGGCCGACAGGTCATAATGAAAAACTGTTTTTT.

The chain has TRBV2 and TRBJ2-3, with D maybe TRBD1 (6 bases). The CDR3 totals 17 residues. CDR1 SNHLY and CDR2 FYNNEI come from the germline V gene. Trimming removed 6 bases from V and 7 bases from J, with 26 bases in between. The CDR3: CASRRQVLTETRNTQYF. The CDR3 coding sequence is TGTGCCAGCAGAAGACAGGTATTGACTGAAACACGAAATACGCAGTATTTT.

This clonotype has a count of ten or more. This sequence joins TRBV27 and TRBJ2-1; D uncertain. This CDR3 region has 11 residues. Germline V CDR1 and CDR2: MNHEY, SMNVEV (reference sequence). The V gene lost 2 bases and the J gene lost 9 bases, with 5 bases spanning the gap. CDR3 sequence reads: CASSLGVEQFF. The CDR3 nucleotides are TGTGCCAGCAGTTTAGGGGTTGAGCAGTTCTTC.

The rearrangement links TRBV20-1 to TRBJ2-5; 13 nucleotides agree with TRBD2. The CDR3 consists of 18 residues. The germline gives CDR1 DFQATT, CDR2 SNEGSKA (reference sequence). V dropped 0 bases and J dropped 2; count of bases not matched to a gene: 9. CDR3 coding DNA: TGCAGTGCTAGAGATCCCTCCCCGGGACTAGCGGGGCAAGAGACCCAGTACTTC. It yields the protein CSARDPSPGLAGQETQYF.

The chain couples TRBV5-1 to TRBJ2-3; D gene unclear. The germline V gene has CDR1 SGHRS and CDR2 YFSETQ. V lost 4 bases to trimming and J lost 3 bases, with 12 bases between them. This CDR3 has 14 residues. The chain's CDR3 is CASSLVRRTDTQYF. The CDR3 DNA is TGCGCCAGCAGCCTGGTCCGGAGAACAGATACGCAGTATTTT.

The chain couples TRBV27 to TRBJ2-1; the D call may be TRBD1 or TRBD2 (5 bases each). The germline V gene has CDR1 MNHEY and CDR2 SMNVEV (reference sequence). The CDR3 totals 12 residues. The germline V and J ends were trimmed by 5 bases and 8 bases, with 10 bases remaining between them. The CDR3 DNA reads TGTGCCAGCAGTGGCCGGGACCATGAGCAGTTCTTC. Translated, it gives CASSGRDHEQFF.

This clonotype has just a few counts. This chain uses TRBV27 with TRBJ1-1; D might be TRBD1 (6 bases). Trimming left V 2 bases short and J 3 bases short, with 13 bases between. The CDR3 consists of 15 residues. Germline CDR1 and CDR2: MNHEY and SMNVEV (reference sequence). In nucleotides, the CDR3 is TGTGCCAGCAGTTTAAATGGGGGGGCCCACACTGAAGCTTTCTTT. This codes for CASSLNGGAHTEAFF.

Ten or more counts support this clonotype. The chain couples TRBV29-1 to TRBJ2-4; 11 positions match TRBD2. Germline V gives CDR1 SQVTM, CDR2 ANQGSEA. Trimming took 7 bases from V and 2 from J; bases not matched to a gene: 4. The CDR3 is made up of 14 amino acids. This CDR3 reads CSAGTSGSKNIQYF. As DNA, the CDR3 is TGCAGCGCCGGGACTAGCGGATCCAAAAACATTCAGTACTTC.

CDR3 DNA: TGTGCCACCAGCAGAGAGAGGGCTAGCACAGATACGCAGTATTTT. Protein product: CATSRERASTDTQYF. J is TRBJ2-3 and V is TRBV15, with TRBD2 as a possible D gene (5 bases). The V gene lost 0 bases and the J gene lost 0 bases, with 7 bases spanning the gap. CDR3 length: 15 amino acids. Germline CDR1 LNHNV, CDR2 YYDKDF (reference sequence).

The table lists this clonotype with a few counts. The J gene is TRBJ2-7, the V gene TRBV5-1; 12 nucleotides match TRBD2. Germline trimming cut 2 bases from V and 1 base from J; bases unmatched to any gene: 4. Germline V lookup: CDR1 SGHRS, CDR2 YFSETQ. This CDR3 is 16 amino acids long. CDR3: CASSFGGTSGSYEQYF. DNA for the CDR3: TGCGCCAGCAGCTTTGGTGGGACTAGCGGGTCCTACGAGCAGTACTTC.

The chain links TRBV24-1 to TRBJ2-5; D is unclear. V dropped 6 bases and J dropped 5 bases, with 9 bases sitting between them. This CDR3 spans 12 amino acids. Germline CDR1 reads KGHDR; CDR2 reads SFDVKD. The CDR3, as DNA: TGTGCCACCAGTTGGCATAGCGAGACCCAGTACTTC. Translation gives CATSWHSETQYF.

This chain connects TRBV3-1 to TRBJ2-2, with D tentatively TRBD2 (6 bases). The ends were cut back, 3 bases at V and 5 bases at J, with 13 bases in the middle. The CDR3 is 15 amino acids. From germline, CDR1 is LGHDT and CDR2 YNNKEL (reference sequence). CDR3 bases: TGTGCCAGCAGCCAGCCTAGCGCGGGGACCGGGGAGCTGTTTTTT. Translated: CASSQPSAGTGELFF.